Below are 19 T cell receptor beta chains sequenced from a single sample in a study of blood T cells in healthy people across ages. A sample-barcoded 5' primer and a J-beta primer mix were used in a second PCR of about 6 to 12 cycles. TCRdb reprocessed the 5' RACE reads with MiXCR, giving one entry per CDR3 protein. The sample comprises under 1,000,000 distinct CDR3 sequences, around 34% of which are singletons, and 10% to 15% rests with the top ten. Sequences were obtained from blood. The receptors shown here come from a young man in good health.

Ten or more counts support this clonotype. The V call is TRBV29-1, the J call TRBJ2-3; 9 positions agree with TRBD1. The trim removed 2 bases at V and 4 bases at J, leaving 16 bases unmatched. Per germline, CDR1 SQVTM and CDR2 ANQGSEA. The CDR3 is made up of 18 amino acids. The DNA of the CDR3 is TGCAGCGTTGAATTGGGTACAGGGGGCTCCCATATCTCAGATACGCAGTATTTT. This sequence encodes CSVELGTGGSHISDTQYF.

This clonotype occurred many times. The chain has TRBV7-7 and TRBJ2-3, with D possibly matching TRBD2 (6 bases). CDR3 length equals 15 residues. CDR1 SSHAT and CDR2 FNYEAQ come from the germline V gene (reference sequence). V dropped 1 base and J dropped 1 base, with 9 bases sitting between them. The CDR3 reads CASSLGGTGTDTQYF. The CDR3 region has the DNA TGTGCCAGCAGCTTAGGAGGGACTGGCACAGATACGCAGTATTTT.

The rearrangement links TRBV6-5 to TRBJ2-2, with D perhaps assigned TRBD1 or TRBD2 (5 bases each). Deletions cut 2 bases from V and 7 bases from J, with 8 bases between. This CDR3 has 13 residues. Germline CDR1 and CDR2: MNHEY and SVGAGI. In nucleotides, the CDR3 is TGTGCCAGCAGTTACCCTGGGGGCGGGGAGCTGTTTTTT. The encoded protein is CASSYPGGGELFF.

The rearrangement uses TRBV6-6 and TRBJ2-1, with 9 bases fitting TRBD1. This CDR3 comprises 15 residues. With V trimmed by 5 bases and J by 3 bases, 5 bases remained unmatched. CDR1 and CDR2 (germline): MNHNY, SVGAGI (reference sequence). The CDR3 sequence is CASSHNRGLYNEQFF. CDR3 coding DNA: TGTGCCAGCAGTCACAACAGGGGGCTCTACAATGAGCAGTTCTTC.

The CDR3 nucleotides read TGTGCCAGCACCCCCAAGAAGGGTGGGGTGCGCACTGAAGCTTTCTTT. It yields the protein CASTPKKGGVRTEAFF. The chain couples TRBV6-1 to TRBJ1-1; D gene uncertain. This CDR3 region has 16 residues. Germline CDR1 MNHNS, CDR2 SASEGT. Trimming removed 7 bases from V and 4 bases from J, with 22 bases in between.

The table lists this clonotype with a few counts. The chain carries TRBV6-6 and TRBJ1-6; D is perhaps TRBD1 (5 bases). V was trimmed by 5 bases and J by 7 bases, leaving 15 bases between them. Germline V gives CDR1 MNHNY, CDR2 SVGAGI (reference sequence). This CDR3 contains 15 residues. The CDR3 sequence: CASSPGRGPNSPLHF. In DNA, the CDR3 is TGTGCCAGCAGTCCCGGGCGGGGCCCAAATTCACCCCTCCACTTT.

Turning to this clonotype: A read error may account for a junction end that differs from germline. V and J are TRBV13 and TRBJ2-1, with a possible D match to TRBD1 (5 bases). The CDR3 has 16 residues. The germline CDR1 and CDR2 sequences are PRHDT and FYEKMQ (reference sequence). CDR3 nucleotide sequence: TGTGCCGGCAGCTTACCCCCAGGGATTTACTACAATGAGCAGTTCTTC. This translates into CAGSLPPGIYYNEQFF.

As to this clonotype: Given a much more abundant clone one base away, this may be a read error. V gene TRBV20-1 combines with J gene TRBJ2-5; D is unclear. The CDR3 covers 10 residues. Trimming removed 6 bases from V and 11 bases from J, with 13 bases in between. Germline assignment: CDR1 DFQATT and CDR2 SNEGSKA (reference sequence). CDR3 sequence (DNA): TGCAGTGCAGGCTACAATGGGCAGTACTTC. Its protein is CSAGYNGQYF.

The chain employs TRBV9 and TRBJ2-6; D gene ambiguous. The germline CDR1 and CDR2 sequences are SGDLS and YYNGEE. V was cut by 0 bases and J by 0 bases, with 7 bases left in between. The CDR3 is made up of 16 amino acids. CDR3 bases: TGTGCCAGCAGCGTAGACAGAATCTCTGGGGCCAACGTCCTGACTTTC. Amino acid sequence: CASSVDRISGANVLTF.

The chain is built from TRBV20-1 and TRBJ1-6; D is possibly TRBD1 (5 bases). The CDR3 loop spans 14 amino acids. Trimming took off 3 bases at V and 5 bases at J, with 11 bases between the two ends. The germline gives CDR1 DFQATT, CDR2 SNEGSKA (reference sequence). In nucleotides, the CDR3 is TGCAGTGCTAGGATCGGGGCAGATAATTCACCCCTCCACTTT. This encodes CSARIGADNSPLHF.

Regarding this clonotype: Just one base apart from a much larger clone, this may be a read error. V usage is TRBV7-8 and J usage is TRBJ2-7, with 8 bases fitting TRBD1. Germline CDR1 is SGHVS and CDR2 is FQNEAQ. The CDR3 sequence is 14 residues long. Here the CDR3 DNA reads TGTGCCGGCAGCTTGGACAGGGTCTCCTACGAGCAGTACTTC. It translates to CAGSLDRVSYEQYF.

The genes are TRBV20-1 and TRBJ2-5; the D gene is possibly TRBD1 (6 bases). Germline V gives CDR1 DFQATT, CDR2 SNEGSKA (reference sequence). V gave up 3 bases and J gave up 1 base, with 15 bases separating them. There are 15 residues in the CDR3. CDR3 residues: CSARDSGQIQETQYF. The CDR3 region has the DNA TGCAGTGCTAGGGATTCAGGACAGATCCAAGAGACCCAGTACTTC.

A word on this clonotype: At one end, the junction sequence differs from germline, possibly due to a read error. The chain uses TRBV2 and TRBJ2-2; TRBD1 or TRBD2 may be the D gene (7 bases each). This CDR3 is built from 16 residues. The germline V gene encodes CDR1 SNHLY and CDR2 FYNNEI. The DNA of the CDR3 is TGTGCCAGCAGTGAAAGCAGGGGGGGGAACAACGGGGAGCTGTTTTTT. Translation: CASSESRGGNNGELFF.

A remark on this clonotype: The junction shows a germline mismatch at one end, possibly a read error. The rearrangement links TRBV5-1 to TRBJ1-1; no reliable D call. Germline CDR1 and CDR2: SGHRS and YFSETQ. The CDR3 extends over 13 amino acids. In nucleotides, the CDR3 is TGCGCCAGCCGCCCGGCCCCGAACACTGAAGTTTTCTTT. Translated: CASRPAPNTEVFF. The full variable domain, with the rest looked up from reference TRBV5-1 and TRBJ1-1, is KAGVTQTPRYLIKTRGQQVTLSCSPISGHRSVSWYQQTPGQGLQFLFEYFSETQRNKGNFPGRFSGRQFSNSRSEMNVSTLELGDSALYLCASRPAPNTEVFFGQGTRLTVV.

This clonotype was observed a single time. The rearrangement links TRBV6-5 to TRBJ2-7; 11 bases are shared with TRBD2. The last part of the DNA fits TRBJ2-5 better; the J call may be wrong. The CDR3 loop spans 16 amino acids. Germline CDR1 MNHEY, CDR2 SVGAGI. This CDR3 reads CASSYSTSGAPETQYF. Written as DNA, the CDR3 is TGTGCCAGCAGTTACTCGACTAGCGGGGCCCCCGAGACCCAGTACTTC.

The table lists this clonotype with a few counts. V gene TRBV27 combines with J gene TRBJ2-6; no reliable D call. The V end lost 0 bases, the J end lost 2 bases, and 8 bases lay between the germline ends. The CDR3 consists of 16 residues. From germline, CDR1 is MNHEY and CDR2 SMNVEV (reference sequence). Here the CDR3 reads CASSLSFPAGANVLTF. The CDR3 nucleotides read TGTGCCAGCAGTTTATCGTTTCCGGCTGGGGCCAACGTCCTGACTTTC.

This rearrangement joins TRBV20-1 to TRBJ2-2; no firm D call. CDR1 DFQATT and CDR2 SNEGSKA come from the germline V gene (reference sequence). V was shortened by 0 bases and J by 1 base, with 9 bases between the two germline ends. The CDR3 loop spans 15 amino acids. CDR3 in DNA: TGCAGTGCTAGAGAGGGAAACAAGAACACCGGGGAGCTGTTTTTT. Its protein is CSAREGNKNTGELFF.

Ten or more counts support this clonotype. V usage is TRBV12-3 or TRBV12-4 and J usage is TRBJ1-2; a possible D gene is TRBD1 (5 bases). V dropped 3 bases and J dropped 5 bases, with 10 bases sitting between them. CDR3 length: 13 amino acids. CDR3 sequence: CASSLGQIYGYTF. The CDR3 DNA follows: TGTGCCAGCAGTTTGGGGCAGATTTATGGCTACACCTTC.

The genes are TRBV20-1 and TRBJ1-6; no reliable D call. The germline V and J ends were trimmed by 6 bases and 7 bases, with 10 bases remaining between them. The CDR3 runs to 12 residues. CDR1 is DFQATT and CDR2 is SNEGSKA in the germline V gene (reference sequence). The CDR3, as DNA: TGCAGTGCCCCGGACCGGAATTCACCCCTCCACTTT. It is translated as CSAPDRNSPLHF.